Presented here are 32 T cell receptor beta chains from one specimen sequenced in a study of cytomegalovirus exposure and HLA in healthy donors. It was with 60 Vbeta and 13 Jbeta primers that the PCR ran. Profiling relied on immunoSEQ multiplex PCR, and the TCRdb table lists in-frame clones only, not all of them. The data hold more than 85,000 clones, with roughly three quarters observed a single time. Sequencing was performed on PBMCs. Receptors were obtained from a young man in good health and CMV-seropositive.

The rearrangement uses TRBV4-2 and TRBJ1-6, with 7 bases that match TRBD1. Germline lookup yields CDR1 LGHNA and CDR2 YNFKEQ. Germline trimming cut 4 bases from V and 8 bases from J; bases unmatched to any gene: 5. The length of the CDR3 is 14 residues. CDR3 bases: TGTGCCAGCAGCCTTGAGCAGGGGGATTCACCCCTCCACTTT. It encodes CASSLEQGDSPLHF.

This chain links TRBV5-8 with TRBJ2-7, with D perhaps TRBD1 (6 bases). Germline CDR1 is SGHTS and CDR2 is YDEGEE. The V end was cut by 4 bases, the J end by 1 base, with 21 bases between. The CDR3 covers 17 residues. This chain's CDR3 is CASSPDSLGGPSYEQYF. CDR3 sequence (DNA): TGTGCCAGCAGCCCCGATTCTCTAGGGGGACCATCCTACGAGCAGTACTTC.

The rearrangement links TRBV2 to TRBJ2-4; possibly TRBD1 for D (5 bases). The end of the DNA fits TRBJ2-7 better, so the J call may be wrong. The CDR3 sequence is 13 residues long. Germline values: CDR1 SNHLY, CDR2 FYNNEI. The CDR3 sequence is CASQGIVGYEQYF. The DNA for the CDR3 is TGTGCCAGCCAGGGCATAGTGGGTTACGAGCAGTACTTC.

The chain uses TRBV27 and TRBJ1-2; the match to TRBD1 covers 9 bases. The CDR3 covers 14 residues. The J segment lost 2 bases and the V segment lost 5 bases, leaving 3 bases of the junction unmatched. The germline V gene has CDR1 MNHEY and CDR2 SMNVEV (reference sequence). The chain's CDR3 is CASSRDRENYGYTF. CDR3 sequence (DNA): TGTGCCAGCAGTCGGGACAGGGAGAACTATGGCTACACCTTC.

This clone was observed a handful of times. The gene calls are TRBV4-2 and TRBJ1-2; no clear D. V lost 4 bases, J lost 7 bases, and 16 bases lay in between. In germline, CDR1 is LGHNA, CDR2 YNFKEQ. The CDR3 runs to 14 residues. CDR3 nucleotides: TGTGCCAGCAGCCCCTCTATAGATGTTGGTGGCTACACCTTC. Translation gives CASSPSIDVGGYTF.

This rearrangement joins TRBV19 to TRBJ1-1, with a weak D call TRBD1 (6 bases). CDR1 LNHDA and CDR2 SQIVND come from the germline V gene (reference sequence). Trimming removed 4 bases at V and 1 base at J, with 13 bases between. The CDR3 consists of 15 residues. Here the CDR3 reads CASSRTGTSNTEAFF. DNA for the CDR3: TGTGCCAGTAGTAGAACCGGGACATCGAACACTGAAGCTTTCTTT.

The chain links TRBV5-6 to TRBJ1-3; D not resolved. This CDR3 has 17 residues. With 2 bases removed from V and 2 bases from J, the gap between germline ends came to 17 bases. Germline CDR1 reads SGHDT; CDR2 reads YYEEEE. The DNA for the CDR3 is TGTGCCAGCAGCTTTAGCGGATCACGATCGGCTGGAAACACCATATATTTT. It specifies CASSFSGSRSAGNTIYF.

The V and J genes are TRBV7-9 and TRBJ2-3, with 7 bases lining up with TRBD1. Germline CDR1 and CDR2: SEHNR and FQNEAQ (reference sequence). The CDR3 consists of 15 residues. The V segment lost 2 bases and the J segment 2 bases; nucleotides outside the gene matches: 4. CDR3 bases: TGTGCCAGCAGCTTAATGGGACAGCACACAGATACGCAGTATTTT. This codes for CASSLMGQHTDTQYF.

V is TRBV2 and J is TRBJ2-3; maybe TRBD1 (6 bases). CDR1 and CDR2 (germline): SNHLY, FYNNEI. The V end was cut by 10 bases, the J end by 3 bases, with 20 bases between. The CDR3 covers 15 residues. In DNA form, the CDR3 reads TGTGCCATCCTTACGACAGGCCACCTAACAGATACGCAGTATTTT. It encodes CAILTTGHLTDTQYF. The full variable domain, rest sourced from reference TRBV2 and TRBJ2-3, is EPEVTQTPSHQVTQMGQEVILRCVPISNHLYFYWYRQILGQKVEFLVSFYNNEISEKSEIFDDQFSVERPDGSNFTLKIRSTKLEDSAMYFCAILTTGHLTDTQYFGPGTRLTVL.

The CDR3 is CASSETVAGGSNEQFF. As DNA, the CDR3 is TGTGCCAGCAGCGAGACCGTAGCGGGGGGGTCCAATGAGCAGTTCTTC. The rearrangement joins TRBV9 to TRBJ2-1, with 11 bases aligning to TRBD2. Trimming at V came to 3 bases and at J to 6 bases, leaving 8 bases not matched to a gene. The germline V gene has CDR1 SGDLS and CDR2 YYNGEE. The CDR3 runs 16 residues.

This clone was observed a handful of times. The V and J genes are TRBV29-1 and TRBJ2-3; TRBD2 might be the D (7 bases). Germline V gene sequence: CDR1 SQVTM, CDR2 ANQGSEA. The V and J ends lost 5 bases and 7 bases respectively, with 13 bases between them. This CDR3 has 12 residues. The CDR3 protein is CSVRGDINTQYF. The CDR3, as DNA: TGCAGCGTTCGGGGGGACATTAATACGCAGTATTTT.

This clone was detected once. The chain couples TRBV19 to TRBJ1-5; 8 bases agree with TRBD1. The CDR3 has 16 residues. The germline gives CDR1 LNHDA, CDR2 SQIVND (reference sequence). Losses at the gene ends were 3 bases for V and 7 bases for J; bases not matched to a gene: 11. CDR3 loop: CASSIRGQASGQPQHF. For the CDR3, the DNA is TGTGCCAGTAGTATCAGGGGGCAAGCTTCCGGGCAGCCCCAGCATTTT.

This clone is a singleton in its sample. The genes are TRBV15 and TRBJ1-1; tentatively, D is TRBD1 (6 bases). V gave up 0 bases and J gave up 3 bases, with 8 bases separating them. CDR1 LNHNV and CDR2 YYDKDF come from the germline V gene (reference sequence). The CDR3 has 14 residues. The DNA of the CDR3 is TGTGCCACCAGCAGAGATCCAGGGGACACTGAAGCTTTCTTT. This codes for CATSRDPGDTEAFF.

CDR3 coding DNA: TGTGCCAGCAGGGGTGAAGGGGGTTCTCTCTACGAGCAGTACTTC. Encoded protein: CASRGEGGSLYEQYF. The chain employs TRBV6-1 and TRBJ2-7, with D possibly matching TRBD1 (6 bases). Looked up from germline, CDR1 is MNHNS and CDR2 is SASEGT. The CDR3 contains 15 residues. V shed 6 bases and J shed 3 bases, with 18 bases lying between them.

V is TRBV11-2 and J is TRBJ1-4, with 7 positions matching TRBD1. Germline CDR1 SGHAT, CDR2 FQNNGV. This CDR3 is 17 amino acids long. Trimming took 2 bases from V and 3 from J; bases not matched to a gene: 9. The DNA of the CDR3 is TGTGCCAGCAGCTTAAGTTTTAGGGACAGACCTAATGAAAAACTGTTTTTT. This gives the protein CASSLSFRDRPNEKLFF.

The chain recombines TRBV11-3 with TRBJ1-4, with TRBD1 as a possible D gene (5 bases). The CDR3 consists of 17 residues. Trimming left V 5 bases short and J 0 bases short, with 16 bases between. The germline CDR1 and CDR2 sequences are SGHNT and YENEEA. CDR3: CASSREWGDATNEKLFF. CDR3 nucleotide sequence: TGTGCCAGCAGCCGAGAGTGGGGGGATGCAACTAATGAAAAACTGTTTTTT.

This clone was observed a single time. The CDR3 loop reads CASSVAGTGGAYNEQFF. The CDR3, as DNA: TGTGCCAGCAGCGTAGCCGGGACAGGGGGGGCCTACAATGAGCAGTTCTTC. The rearrangement links TRBV9 to TRBJ2-1, with TRBD1 matching over 11 bases. V lost 0 bases to trimming and J lost 2 bases; unmatched junction nucleotides: 4. CDR1 is SGDLS, CDR2 YYNGEE, per germline. CDR3 length: 17 amino acids.

The chain joins TRBV21-1 to TRBJ2-7; TRBD2 was called by the table and not checked on the DNA. TRBV21-1 is designated a pseudogene. The CDR3 covers 17 residues. DNA for the CDR3: TGTGCCAGCAGCAATGGGGTAGCGGGGGGCCTTGGTTACGAGCAGTACTTC. Translated, it gives CASSNGVAGGLGYEQYF.

The chain has TRBV19 and TRBJ2-2, with D unclear. Germline loops: CDR1 LNHDA, CDR2 SQIVND (reference sequence). The CDR3 length is 14 residues. V was cut by 7 bases and J by 0 bases, with 9 bases left in between. CDR3 nucleotides: TGTGCCAGTAAGGTACAGACGAACACCGGGGAGCTGTTTTTT. It specifies CASKVQTNTGELFF.

The DNA for the CDR3 is TGTGCCAGTAGTATAGCACAGGGAAGCAATCAGCCCCAGCATTTT. Its protein is CASSIAQGSNQPQHF. The chain joins TRBV19 to TRBJ1-5; a possible D gene is TRBD1 (6 bases). V gave up 1 base and J gave up 1 base, with 8 bases separating them. CDR3 length equals 15 residues. The germline gives CDR1 LNHDA, CDR2 SQIVND (reference sequence).

The CDR3 sequence: CASSSWDSSTDTQYF. The CDR3 DNA reads as TGTGCCAGTAGTTCCTGGGACTCCTCCACAGATACGCAGTATTTT. V usage is TRBV19 and J usage is TRBJ2-3, with a tentative D call TRBD2 (6 bases). Germline-derived CDR1 and CDR2 are LNHDA and SQIVND (reference sequence). With 5 bases removed from V and 2 bases from J, the gap between germline ends came to 14 bases. The CDR3 covers 15 residues. The whole variable domain, filled in from reference TRBV19 and TRBJ2-3, reads DGGITQSPKYLFRKEGQNVTLSCEQNLNHDAMYWYRQDPGQGLRLIYYSQIVNDFQKGDIAEGYSVSREKKESFPLTVTSAQKNPTAFYLCASSSWDSSTDTQYFGPGTRLTVL.

The chain employs TRBV6-1 and TRBJ1-1, with TRBD1 matching 7 bases. CDR3 size: 15 residues. After removal of 4 bases from V and 2 bases from J, the junction contained 7 bases not matched to a gene. CDR1 is MNHNS and CDR2 is SASEGT in the germline V gene. The CDR3 sequence: CASSAWTGLNTEAFF. In nucleotides, the CDR3 is TGTGCCAGCAGTGCCTGGACAGGATTAAACACTGAAGCTTTCTTT.

The chain couples TRBV9 to TRBJ2-5, with a weak D call TRBD2 (6 bases). The V and J ends lost 0 bases and 5 bases respectively, with 14 bases between them. Germline V gene sequence: CDR1 SGDLS, CDR2 YYNGEE. The CDR3 is 15 amino acids. The CDR3 protein is CASSVVAGLVETQYF. In DNA form, the CDR3 reads TGTGCCAGCAGCGTAGTTGCGGGGTTGGTGGAGACCCAGTACTTC. The full variable domain, rest sourced from reference TRBV9 and TRBJ2-5, is DSGVTQTPKHLITATGQRVTLRCSPRSGDLSVYWYQQSLDQGLQFLIQYYNGEERAKGNILERFSAQQFPDLHSELNLSSLELGDSALYFCASSVVAGLVETQYFGPGTRLLVL.

This chain connects TRBV28 to TRBJ2-6, with D unclear. Germline V CDR1 and CDR2: MDHEN, SYDVKM. Trimming removed 5 bases from V and 0 bases from J, with 11 bases in between. This CDR3 region has 16 residues. In DNA form, the CDR3 reads TGTGCCAGCAGTCCTGGGCCGATCTCTGGGGCCAACGTCCTGACTTTC. It is translated as CASSPGPISGANVLTF.

The chain couples TRBV18 to TRBJ1-2, with 7 bases that match TRBD1. V dropped 2 bases and J dropped 2; count of bases not matched to a gene: 8. CDR3 length equals 16 residues. Germline values: CDR1 KGHSH, CDR2 LQKENI. The CDR3 region is CASSPVLGGQNYGYTF. The CDR3 DNA reads TGTGCCAGCTCACCAGTTTTAGGGGGCCAAAACTATGGCTACACCTTC.

The chain is built from TRBV6-1 and TRBJ1-3; weak D call: TRBD1 (6 bases). The germline gives CDR1 MNHNS, CDR2 SASEGT. The CDR3 consists of 15 residues. Deletions cut 7 bases from V and 4 bases from J, with 17 bases between. CDR3 region: CASIQGSSSGNTIYF. The CDR3 DNA follows: TGTGCCAGCATACAGGGAAGTTCTTCCGGAAACACCATATATTTT.

Written as DNA, the CDR3 is TGCGCCAGCAGCTACAGGGGGAATTGGGATGAAGCTTTCTTT. It specifies CASSYRGNWDEAFF. The chain is built from TRBV4-1 and TRBJ1-1, with 8 positions matching TRBD1. Germline V gene sequence: CDR1 MGHRA, CDR2 YSYEKL. The length of the CDR3 is 14 residues. The ends lost 5 bases at V and 7 bases at J; junction bases unmatched: 9.

This chain connects TRBV12-5 to TRBJ1-2; D is unclear. Trimming stripped 1 base from V and 0 bases from J, with 9 bases between. Germline values: CDR1 LGHNT, CDR2 FRNRAP. CDR3 size: 15 residues. CDR3 in amino acids: CASGLGPGTNYGYTF. DNA for the CDR3: TGTGCTAGTGGTTTGGGCCCGGGGACTAACTATGGCTACACCTTC.

The chain joins TRBV5-6 to TRBJ2-5; 11 nucleotides align to TRBD2. The germline CDR1 and CDR2 sequences are SGHDT and YYEEEE. V dropped 2 bases and J dropped 3; count of bases not matched to a gene: 3. The CDR3 loop spans 15 amino acids. The CDR3: CASSLLAGAKETQYF. CDR3 in DNA: TGTGCCAGCAGCTTACTAGCGGGGGCCAAAGAGACCCAGTACTTC. Complete variable domain (other parts from reference TRBV5-6 and TRBJ2-5): DAGVTQSPTHLIKTRGQQVTLRCSPKSGHDTVSWYQQALGQGPQFIFQYYEEEERQRGNFPDRFSGHQFPNYSSELNVNALLLGDSALYLCASSLLAGAKETQYFGPGTRLLVL.

The table lists this clone with a count of one. The chain carries TRBV11-2 and TRBJ2-2; D is perhaps TRBD2 (7 bases). In germline, CDR1 is SGHAT, CDR2 FQNNGV. The CDR3 runs 15 residues. The ends were cut back, 3 bases at V and 5 bases at J, with 13 bases in the middle. The CDR3 sequence: CASSFGGGLTGELFF. Written as DNA, the CDR3 is TGTGCCAGCAGCTTTGGGGGGGGGCTGACCGGGGAGCTGTTTTTT.

The chain recombines TRBV18 with TRBJ1-1; D is uncertain. The CDR3 spans 14 residues. The germline V gene encodes CDR1 KGHSH and CDR2 LQKENI. Trimming removed 2 bases from V and 0 bases from J, with 7 bases in between. CDR3 in DNA: TGTGCCAGCTCACCAATCGGGTTGAACACTGAAGCTTTCTTT. It translates to CASSPIGLNTEAFF.

This chain uses TRBV11-3 with TRBJ2-1, with TRBD2 as a possible D gene (5 bases). The V end lost 0 bases, the J end lost 10 bases, and 7 bases lay between the germline ends. The length of the CDR3 is 12 residues. Germline assignment: CDR1 SGHNT and CDR2 YENEEA. For the CDR3, the DNA is TGTGCCAGCAGCTTAGAGGGCGGGGAGCAGTTCTTC. It is translated as CASSLEGGEQFF. Full variable domain (remainder filled in from reference TRBV11-3 and TRBJ2-1): EAGVVQSPRYKIIEKKQPVAFWCNPISGHNTLYWYLQNLGQGPELLIRYENEEAVDDSQLPKDRFSAERLKGVDSTLKIQPAELGDSAVYLCASSLEGGEQFFGPGTRLTVL.